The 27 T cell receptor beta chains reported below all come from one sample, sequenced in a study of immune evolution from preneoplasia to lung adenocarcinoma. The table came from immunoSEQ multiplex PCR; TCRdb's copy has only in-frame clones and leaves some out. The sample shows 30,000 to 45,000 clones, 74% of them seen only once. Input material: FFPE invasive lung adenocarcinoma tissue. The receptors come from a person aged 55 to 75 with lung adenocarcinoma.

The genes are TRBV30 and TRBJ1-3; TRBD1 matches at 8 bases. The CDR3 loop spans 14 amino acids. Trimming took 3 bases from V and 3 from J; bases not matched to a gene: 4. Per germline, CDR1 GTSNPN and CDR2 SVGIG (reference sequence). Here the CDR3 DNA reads TGTGCCTGGAGAGGCAGGGGGCGTGGAAACACCATATATTTT. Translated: CAWRGRGRGNTIYF.

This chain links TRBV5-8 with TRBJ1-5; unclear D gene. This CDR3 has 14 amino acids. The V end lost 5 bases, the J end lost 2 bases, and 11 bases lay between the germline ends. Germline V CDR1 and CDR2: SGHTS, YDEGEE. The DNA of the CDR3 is TGTGCCAGCAGTCGGAGAGGCGGCAATCAGCCCCAGCATTTT. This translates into CASSRRGGNQPQHF.

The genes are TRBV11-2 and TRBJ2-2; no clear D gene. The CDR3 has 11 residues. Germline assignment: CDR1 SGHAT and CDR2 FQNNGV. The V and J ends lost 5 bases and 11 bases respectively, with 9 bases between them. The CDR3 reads CASSTNSELFF. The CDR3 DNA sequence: TGTGCCAGCAGCACGAACTCAGAGCTGTTTTTT. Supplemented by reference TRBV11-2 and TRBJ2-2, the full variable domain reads EAGVAQSPRYKIIEKRQSVAFWCNPISGHATLYWYQQILGQGPKLLIQFQNNGVVDDSQLPKDRFSAERLKGVDSTLKIQPAKLEDSAVYLCASSTNSELFFGEGSRLTVL.

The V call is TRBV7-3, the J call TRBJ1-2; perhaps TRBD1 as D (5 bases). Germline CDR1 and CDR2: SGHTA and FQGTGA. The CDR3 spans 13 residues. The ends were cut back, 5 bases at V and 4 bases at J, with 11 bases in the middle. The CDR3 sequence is CASSLDNSYGYTF. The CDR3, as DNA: TGTGCCAGCAGCCTGGACAATAGCTATGGCTACACCTTC.

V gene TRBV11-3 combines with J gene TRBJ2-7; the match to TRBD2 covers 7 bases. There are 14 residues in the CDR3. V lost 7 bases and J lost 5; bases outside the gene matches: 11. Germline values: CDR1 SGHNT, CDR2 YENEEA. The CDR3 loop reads CASTLTSGRDEQYF. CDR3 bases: TGTGCCAGCACCCTAACCTCAGGGAGGGACGAGCAGTACTTC.

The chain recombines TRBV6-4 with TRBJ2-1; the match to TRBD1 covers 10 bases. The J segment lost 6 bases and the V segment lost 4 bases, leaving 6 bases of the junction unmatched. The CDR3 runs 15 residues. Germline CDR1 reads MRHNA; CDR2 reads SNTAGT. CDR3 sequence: CASSAGQGPSNEQFF. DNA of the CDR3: TGTGCCAGCAGTGCGGGACAGGGGCCCTCCAATGAGCAGTTCTTC.

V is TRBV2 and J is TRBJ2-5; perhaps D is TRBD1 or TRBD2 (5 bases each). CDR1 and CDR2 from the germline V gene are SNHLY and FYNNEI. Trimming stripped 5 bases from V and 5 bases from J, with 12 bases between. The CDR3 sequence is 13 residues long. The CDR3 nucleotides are TGTGCCAGCAGTAGGGACGGTGGCGAGACCCAGTACTTC. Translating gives CASSRDGGETQYF.

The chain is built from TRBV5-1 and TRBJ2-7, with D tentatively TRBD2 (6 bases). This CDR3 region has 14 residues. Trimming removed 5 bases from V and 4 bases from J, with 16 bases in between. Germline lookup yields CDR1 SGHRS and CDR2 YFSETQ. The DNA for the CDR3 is TGCGCCAGCAGTGAACAAGGCGGGAAGTACGAGCAGTACTTC. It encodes CASSEQGGKYEQYF.

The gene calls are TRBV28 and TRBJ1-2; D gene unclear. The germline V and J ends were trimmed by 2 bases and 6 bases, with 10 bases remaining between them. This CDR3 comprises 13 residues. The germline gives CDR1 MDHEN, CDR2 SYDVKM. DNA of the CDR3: TGTGCCAGCAGTTTAGACGGGGTTCATGGCTACACCTTC. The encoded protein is CASSLDGVHGYTF.

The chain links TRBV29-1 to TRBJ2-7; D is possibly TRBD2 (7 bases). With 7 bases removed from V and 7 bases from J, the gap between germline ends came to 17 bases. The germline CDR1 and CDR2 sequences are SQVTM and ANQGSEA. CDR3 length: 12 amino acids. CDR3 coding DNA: TGCAGCGCCCTAGGGGGGGCTGAAGAGCAGTACTTC. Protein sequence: CSALGGAEEQYF.

The CDR3 DNA is TGCGCCAGCAGCTTGAGTGGCGTGGGGGAGCAGTACTTC. Residues: CASSLSGVGEQYF. The V call is TRBV5-1, the J call TRBJ2-7, with D hard to call. Germline CDR1 and CDR2: SGHRS and YFSETQ. The V end lost 1 base, the J end lost 7 bases, and 12 bases lay between the germline ends. The CDR3 is made up of 13 amino acids.

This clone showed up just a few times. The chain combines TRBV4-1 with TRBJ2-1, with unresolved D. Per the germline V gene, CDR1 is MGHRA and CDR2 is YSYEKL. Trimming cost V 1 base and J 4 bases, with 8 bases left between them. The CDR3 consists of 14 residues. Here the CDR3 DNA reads TGCGCCAGCAGCCAAGGCTCCCTTTACAATGAGCAGTTCTTC. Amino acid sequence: CASSQGSLYNEQFF.

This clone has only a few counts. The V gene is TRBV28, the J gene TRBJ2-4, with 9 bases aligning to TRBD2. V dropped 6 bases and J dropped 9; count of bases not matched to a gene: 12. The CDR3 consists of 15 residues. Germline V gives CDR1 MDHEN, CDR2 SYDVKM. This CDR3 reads CASRTGAGGQTIQYF. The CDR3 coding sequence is TGTGCCAGCAGAACGGGGGCGGGAGGGCAGACCATTCAGTACTTC.

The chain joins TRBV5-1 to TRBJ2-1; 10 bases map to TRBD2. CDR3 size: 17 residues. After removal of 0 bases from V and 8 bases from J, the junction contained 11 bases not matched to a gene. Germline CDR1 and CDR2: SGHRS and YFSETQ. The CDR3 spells CASSLGLAGWGLDEQFF. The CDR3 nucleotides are TGCGCCAGCAGCTTGGGACTAGCGGGTTGGGGGTTGGATGAGCAGTTCTTC.

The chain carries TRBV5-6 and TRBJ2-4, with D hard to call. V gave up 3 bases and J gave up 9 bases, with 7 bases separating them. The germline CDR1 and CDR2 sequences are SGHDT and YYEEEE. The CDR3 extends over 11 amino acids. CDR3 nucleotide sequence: TGTGCCAGCAGCTCCGAAGGCATTCAGTACTTC. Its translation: CASSSEGIQYF.

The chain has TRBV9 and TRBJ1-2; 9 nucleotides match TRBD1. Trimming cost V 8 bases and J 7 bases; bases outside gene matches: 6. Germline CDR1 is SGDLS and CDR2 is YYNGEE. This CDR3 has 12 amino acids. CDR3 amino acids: CASERTGAGYTF. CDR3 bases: TGTGCCAGTGAGCGGACAGGGGCTGGCTACACCTTC. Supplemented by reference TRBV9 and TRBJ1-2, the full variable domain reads DSGVTQTPKHLITATGQRVTLRCSPRSGDLSVYWYQQSLDQGLQFLIQYYNGEERAKGNILERFSAQQFPDLHSELNLSSLELGDSALYFCASERTGAGYTFGSGTRLTVV.

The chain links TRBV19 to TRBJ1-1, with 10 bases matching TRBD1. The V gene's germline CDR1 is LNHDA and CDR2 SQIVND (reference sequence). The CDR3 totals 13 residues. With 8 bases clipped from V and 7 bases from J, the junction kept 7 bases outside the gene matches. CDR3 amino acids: CASGRDRGREAFF. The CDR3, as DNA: TGTGCCAGTGGCCGGGACAGGGGACGTGAAGCTTTCTTT.

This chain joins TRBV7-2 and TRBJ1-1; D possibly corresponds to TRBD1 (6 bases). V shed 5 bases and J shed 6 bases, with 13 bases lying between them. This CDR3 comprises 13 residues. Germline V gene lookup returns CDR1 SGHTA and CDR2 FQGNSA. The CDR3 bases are TGTGCCAGCAGCCTAATGGGGGCGGCTGAAGCTTTCTTT. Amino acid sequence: CASSLMGAAEAFF.

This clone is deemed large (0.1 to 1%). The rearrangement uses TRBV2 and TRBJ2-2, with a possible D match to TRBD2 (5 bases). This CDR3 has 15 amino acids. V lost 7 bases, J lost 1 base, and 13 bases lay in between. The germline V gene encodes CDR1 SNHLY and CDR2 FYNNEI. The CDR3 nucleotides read TGTGCCAGCATGGTATCCGGGATGAACACCGGGGAGCTGTTTTTT. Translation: CASMVSGMNTGELFF.

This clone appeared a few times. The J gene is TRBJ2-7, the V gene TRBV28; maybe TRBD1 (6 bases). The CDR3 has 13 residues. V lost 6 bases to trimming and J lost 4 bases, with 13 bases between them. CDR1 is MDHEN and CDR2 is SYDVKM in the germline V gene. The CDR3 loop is CASRNQGQYEQYF. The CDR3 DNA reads TGTGCCAGCAGAAACCAAGGACAGTACGAGCAGTACTTC.

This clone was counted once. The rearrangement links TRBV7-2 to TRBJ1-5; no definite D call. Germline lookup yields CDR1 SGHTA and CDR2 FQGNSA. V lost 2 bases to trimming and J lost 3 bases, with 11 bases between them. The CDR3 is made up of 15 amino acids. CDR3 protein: CASSLSHGPNQPQHF. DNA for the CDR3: TGTGCCAGCAGCTTATCGCACGGCCCCAATCAGCCCCAGCATTTT.

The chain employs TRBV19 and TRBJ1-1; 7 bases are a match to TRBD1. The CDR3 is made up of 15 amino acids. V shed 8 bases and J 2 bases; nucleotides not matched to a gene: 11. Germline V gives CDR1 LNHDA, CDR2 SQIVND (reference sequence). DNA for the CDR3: TGTGCCAGTCGCCTCCGAGACAGGGCAAACACTGAAGCTTTCTTT. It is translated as CASRLRDRANTEAFF.

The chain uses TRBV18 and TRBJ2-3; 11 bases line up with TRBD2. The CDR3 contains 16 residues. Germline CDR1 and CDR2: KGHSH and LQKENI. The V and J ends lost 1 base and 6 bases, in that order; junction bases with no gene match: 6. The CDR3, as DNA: TGTGCCAGCTCACCACAAGTTTCTAGCGGGAGGGATACGCAGTATTTT. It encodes CASSPQVSSGRDTQYF.

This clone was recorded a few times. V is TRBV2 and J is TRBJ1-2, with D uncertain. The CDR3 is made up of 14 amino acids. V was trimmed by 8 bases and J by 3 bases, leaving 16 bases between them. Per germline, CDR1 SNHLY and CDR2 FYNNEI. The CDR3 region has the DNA TGTGCCAGCGGGCCACCTGAGCCCTACTATGGCTACACCTTC. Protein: CASGPPEPYYGYTF.

CDR3 nucleotide sequence: TGCAGCGTCCGCGGTTATTCGTCTGGGCCGATCGGGGAGCTGTTTTTT. It is translated as CSVRGYSSGPIGELFF. The chain recombines TRBV29-1 with TRBJ2-2, with unresolved D. There are 16 residues in the CDR3. Trimming took 6 bases from V and 7 from J, leaving 24 bases between them. From germline, CDR1 is SQVTM and CDR2 ANQGSEA.

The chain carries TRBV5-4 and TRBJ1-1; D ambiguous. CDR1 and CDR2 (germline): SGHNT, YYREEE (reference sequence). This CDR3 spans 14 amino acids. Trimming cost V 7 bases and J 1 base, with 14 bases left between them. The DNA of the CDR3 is TGTGCCAGCGGGCCGCGGCGGGGGAACACTGAAGCTTTCTTT. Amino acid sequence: CASGPRRGNTEAFF.

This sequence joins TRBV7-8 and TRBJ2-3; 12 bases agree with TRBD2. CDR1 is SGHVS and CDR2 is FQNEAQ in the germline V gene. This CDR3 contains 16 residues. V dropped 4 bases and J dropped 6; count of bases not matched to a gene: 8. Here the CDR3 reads CASSSGLAGWTDTQYF. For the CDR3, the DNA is TGTGCCAGCAGCTCCGGACTAGCGGGATGGACGGATACGCAGTATTTT.